This passage covers 7 T cell receptor beta chains from one sample sequenced in a study of CD8 T cells in ankylosing spondylitis. TCRdb re-called the 5' RACE reads through MiXCR, storing one row per CDR3 protein. The sample records about 110,000 distinct CDR3 sequences, around 24% being singletons. The sequenced sample consisted of synovial fluid, either unsorted or a sorted T cell fraction (not recorded which). Receptor source: a male donor with ankylosing spondylitis.

V usage is TRBV27 and J usage is TRBJ1-2; D possibly corresponds to TRBD1 (5 bases). Germline lookup yields CDR1 MNHEY and CDR2 SMNVEV (reference sequence). V was cut by 2 bases and J by 8 bases, with 18 bases left in between. The CDR3 extends over 15 amino acids. This chain's CDR3 is CASSLERGPAAGYTF. In DNA, the CDR3 is TGTGCCAGCAGTTTAGAGCGGGGCCCCGCTGCCGGCTACACCTTC.

In regard to this clonotype: At one end, the junction sequence differs from germline, possibly due to a read error. The chain is built from TRBV4-1 and TRBJ2-1, with D perhaps TRBD1 or TRBD2 (5 bases each). Germline V gives CDR1 MGHRA, CDR2 YSYEKL. This CDR3 spans 12 amino acids. The CDR3, as DNA: TGCGCCAGCAGCGAAGACTGGGGGAGGCAGTTCTTC. As protein: CASSEDWGRQFF.

J is TRBJ2-2 and V is TRBV2, with 8 bases that match TRBD2. Germline V CDR1 and CDR2: SNHLY, FYNNEI. This CDR3 region has 17 residues. V was pared by 5 bases and J by 1 base, with 9 bases of the junction left unmatched. DNA of the CDR3: TGTGCCAGCAGTACCCCGGGGGGGGGGGTGAACACCGGGGAGCTGTTTTTT. Its translation is CASSTPGGGVNTGELFF.

The chain joins TRBV6-5 to TRBJ2-2; D is undetermined. With 0 bases removed from V and 13 bases from J, the gap between germline ends came to 12 bases. CDR3 length: 13 residues. The germline V gene has CDR1 MNHEY and CDR2 SVGAGI. CDR3 amino acids: CASSYSSAAGLFF. For the CDR3, the DNA is TGTGCCAGCAGTTACTCGAGCGCAGCTGGGCTGTTTTTT.

The rearrangement links TRBV15 to TRBJ1-3; 8 nucleotides line up with TRBD1. Germline V gene lookup returns CDR1 LNHNV and CDR2 YYDKDF (reference sequence). The CDR3 spans 17 residues. V shed 3 bases, J shed 4 bases, and the junction held 11 bases outside the gene matches. CDR3 in amino acids: CATSSADRGYFGNTIYF. The DNA for the CDR3 is TGTGCCACCAGCAGCGCAGACAGGGGCTACTTCGGAAACACCATATATTTT. Variable domain in full (rest from reference TRBV15 and TRBJ1-3): DAMVIQNPRYQVTQFGKPVTLSCSQTLNHNVMYWYQQKSSQAPKLLFHYYDKDFNNEADTPDNFQSRRPNTSFCFLDIRSPGLGDTAMYLCATSSADRGYFGNTIYFGEGSWLTVV.

The rearrangement joins TRBV5-1 to TRBJ1-2; TRBD1 matches at 7 bases. The J segment lost 8 bases and the V segment lost 2 bases, leaving 3 bases of the junction unmatched. CDR3 length: 12 residues. Germline CDR1 reads SGHRS; CDR2 reads YFSETQ. The CDR3 reads CASSFQGEGYTF. DNA for the CDR3: TGCGCCAGCAGCTTCCAGGGGGAAGGCTACACCTTC.

V usage is TRBV7-7 and J usage is TRBJ2-2, with 7 bases fitting TRBD1. The length of the CDR3 is 15 residues. V shed 5 bases, J shed 2 bases, and the junction held 5 bases outside the gene matches. Germline values: CDR1 SSHAT, CDR2 FNYEAQ (reference sequence). The CDR3 here is CASSLGTDNTGELFF. Written as DNA, the CDR3 is TGTGCCAGCAGCCTCGGGACAGATAACACCGGGGAGCTGTTTTTT.